This T cell receptor (beta chain) was profiled in a study of OX40 agonist ivuxolimab in advanced cancers. At the level of the whole study: The costimulatory receptor OX40 (CD134) was targeted by ivuxolimab, a fully human IgG2 agonistic monoclonal antibody. Peripheral TCRbeta sequencing aimed to test whether ivuxolimab altered TCR sequence diversity and caused clonal T-cell expansion. Three dose-escalation patients achieved partial responses, one with hepatocellular carcinoma and two with cutaneous melanoma. Of the approximately 50 dose-escalation patients, hepatocellular carcinoma was present in around 19, melanoma in approximately 15, renal cell carcinoma in 9 and head and neck cancer in 9. Intravenous ivuxolimab was administered to patients every 2 weeks at six dose levels: 0.01, 0.1, 0.3, 1.5, 3 and 10 mg/kg. The paper covers the monotherapy dose-escalation part of the phase I ivuxolimab trial, which included N = 52 patients. Prior anti-PD-1, anti-PD-L1 or anti-CTLA-4 therapy was permitted, and checkpoint inhibitors had been received by roughly 40% of dose-escalation patients. The dose-escalation cohort was 82.7% male with a mean age of approximately 60 years, ranging from roughly 20 to 80.

For sequencing of the TCRbeta CDR3 region, genomic DNA was extracted from the sorted cells. The immunoSEQ Assay was used for sequencing of TCRbeta CDR3 regions. TCRdb limited this immuneACCESS table to in-frame rearrangements with V and J called. A share of clones is missing; checked studies link under half to unresolved V genes, and the rest is unexplained. The sample includes over 14,000 clones, with around four fifths observed a single time. 30% to 35% of the sample comes from the top ten. Patients with autoimmune disease history or receiving systemic immunosuppression were excluded from the trial. Peripheral blood for TCR sequencing was collected from all dose cohorts at baseline, on cycle 4 day 1, and on cycle 7 day 1. Samples came from an open-label, multicenter, first-in-human phase I dose-escalation trial of ivuxolimab. Adults with locally advanced or metastatic melanoma, renal cell, hepatocellular, or head and neck squamous cell carcinoma were enrolled in the trial. CD4+ and CD8+ T cells were sorted separately from peripheral blood before TCR sequencing.

About this clone itself: Its cognate antigen has yet to be identified. No base-level quality is on record; no much larger clone is a single base apart.

The CDR3 numbers 13 residues from cysteine through phenylalanine. Only the CDR3 part of the read is kept: 39 bases, read in frame from the first base. At the junction V is shortened by 8 bases and J by 7 bases; bases outside the gene matches: 6. CDR1 and CDR2 (MNHEY, SVGAGI) derive from the germline V gene. General conclusions and limits of the study: In partial responders in the 0.1-3.0 mg/kg groups, normalized peripheral clonal expansion was found to be among the lowest, especially among CD8+ T cells. At doses of 0.1 to 3.0 mg/kg, clonal expansion of both CD4+ and CD8+ blood T cells was observed from baseline to week 6. On average, CD8+ T cells showed more expanded clones than CD4+ T cells after ivuxolimab. The antigen specificity of the peripheral T cells that underwent clonal expansion was not determined. Low levels of normalized T-cell clonal expansion were also seen in some nonresponding patients.

The sequence joins TRBV6-5 to TRBJ2-2, and TRBD1 matches 8 of the central bases. The specimen was CD4+ or CD8+ T cells sorted from blood, collected in a trial of the OX40 agonist ivuxolimab. The source of this sequence is an adult with an advanced solid tumor such as melanoma, head and neck, liver or kidney cancer. Here is the DNA: TGTGCCAGCTCGACAGGGGACAGCGGGGAGCTGTTTTTT. This codes for CASSTGDSGELFF.